This entry describes one TCR beta chain. The identical CDR3 is also encoded by other nucleotide sequences in the sample. In the original analysis: Estimation of nucleated cell counts was performed using reference gene primer amplification. Method: immunoSEQ multiplex PCR; TCRdb's copy keeps in-frame clones and lacks some. For V, J and clone size, that table is used; D and trimming come from the DNA. The data contain about 92,000 clones, around nine tenths of them seen just once; the ten biggest clones take up around 19%. V lost 1 base and J 2 bases, leaving 3 bases between the germline ends. The CDR3 has 12 residues. This specimen belongs to a study of blood T cell repertoires in COVID-19. Looking at the study overall: Material from acute and convalescent COVID-19 was sourced from the United States, Italy and Spain.

The V gene is TRBV12-3 or TRBV12-4, the J gene TRBJ2-7; D gene unclear. The receptor was derived from a woman aged 55-70 years with COVID-19, enrolled during active disease. Sequencing was done on a sample of peripheral blood. CDR3 DNA sequence: TGTGCCAGCAGTTTAGGCGCCTACGAGCAGTACTTC. The encoded protein is CASSLGAYEQYF.